This T cell receptor (beta chain) comes out of a study of blood T cells in healthy people across ages. Trimming removed 0 bases from V and 4 bases from J; junction bases left unmatched: 7. This CDR3 has 15 amino acids. Germline CDR1 and CDR2: SGDLS and YYNGEE. Alongside a J-beta primer mix, a sample-barcoded 5' primer served in a second PCR lasting about 7 to 11 cycles. TCRdb independently ran MiXCR on the 5' RACE reads; one entry per CDR3 protein. The sample lists 450,000 to 650,000 distinct CDR3 sequences, 24% occurring once. The same data also contributed to another study, on T cells of mothers and their children.

The TCR sequence derives from a boy aged 10-17 years in good health. The sample taken for sequencing was blood. This sequence joins TRBV9 and TRBJ2-7, with 7 bases aligning to TRBD2. CDR3 residues: CASSVASGGWYEQYF. CDR3 DNA sequence: TGTGCCAGCAGCGTAGCGTCGGGAGGCTGGTACGAGCAGTACTTC.